These 31 T cell receptor beta chains were all obtained from the same sample, sequenced in a study of spatial heterogeneity in lung cancer. Study-wide results and limits: Expanded alpha and beta TCR counts within tumors tracked tumor mutation counts.

TCRdb independently ran MiXCR on the 5' RACE reads; one entry per CDR3 protein. The sample gives some 5,000 distinct CDR3 sequences, 29% of which show up once; about 26% is in the top ten. Time point meaning: sample taken at primary tumor resection. No antigens are known for them. This material consisted of lung tumor tissue, taken at surgery. These TCRs come from a female donor with early-stage non-small cell lung cancer.

This clonotype was observed many times. The CDR3 DNA sequence: TGCAGTGCTGCGGCACAGGGGGCGAACACCGGGGAGCTGTTTTTT. It is translated as CSAAAQGANTGELFF. V usage is TRBV20-1 and J usage is TRBJ2-2, with 8 positions matching TRBD1. Germline V gene lookup returns CDR1 DFQATT and CDR2 SNEGSKA (reference sequence). Germline trimming cut 5 bases from V and 0 bases from J; bases unmatched to any gene: 5. This CDR3 is 15 amino acids long.

The chain uses TRBV20-1 and TRBJ2-3; D is tentatively TRBD1 or TRBD2 (6 bases each). Looked up from germline, CDR1 is DFQATT and CDR2 is SNEGSKA (reference sequence). The CDR3 is made up of 13 amino acids. With 5 bases removed from V and 5 bases from J, the gap between germline ends came to 14 bases. The CDR3 is CSAGGRGVDTQYF. CDR3 sequence (DNA): TGCAGTGCTGGGGGGCGGGGCGTAGATACGCAGTATTTT.

This clonotype is deemed medium-sized (0.01 to 0.1%). V is TRBV2 and J is TRBJ2-1; 9 bases fit TRBD2. Germline V CDR1 and CDR2: SNHLY, FYNNEI. V lost 4 bases to trimming and J lost 9 bases; unmatched junction nucleotides: 4. This CDR3 region has 13 residues. The chain's CDR3 is CASSVGGGAEQFF. The CDR3 nucleotides read TGTGCCAGCAGTGTTGGCGGGGGGGCTGAGCAGTTCTTC.

By sample fraction, this clonotype is medium-sized (0.01 to 0.1%). V usage is TRBV27 and J usage is TRBJ2-7; 13 nucleotides match TRBD2. The germline V gene has CDR1 MNHEY and CDR2 SMNVEV (reference sequence). The ends lost 3 bases at V and 4 bases at J; junction bases unmatched: 12. The CDR3 has 18 residues. The CDR3 reads CASSFLPVLAGGQYEQYF. CDR3 nucleotides: TGTGCCAGCAGTTTCCTCCCCGTACTAGCGGGGGGGCAGTACGAGCAGTACTTC.

This clonotype counts as medium-sized. The rearrangement uses TRBV12-3 or TRBV12-4 and TRBJ2-7; TRBD1 might be the D (6 bases). The CDR3 length is 15 residues. Trimming took off 7 bases at V and 3 bases at J, with 19 bases between the two ends. CDR3: CASTIRGGALYEQYF. The CDR3 DNA is TGTGCCAGCACCATCAGGGGTGGGGCGCTCTACGAGCAGTACTTC.

The CDR3 coding sequence is TGTGCCAGTAGTCCACCGGGACTCGAAGGTGACAATGAGCAGTTCTTC. Translating gives CASSPPGLEGDNEQFF. This chain uses TRBV19 with TRBJ2-1, with D perhaps matching TRBD2 (6 bases). The CDR3 covers 16 residues. The germline V and J ends were trimmed by 5 bases and 5 bases, with 19 bases remaining between them. Germline lookup yields CDR1 LNHDA and CDR2 SQIVND (reference sequence).

The rearrangement uses TRBV7-2 and TRBJ2-3; D gene ambiguous. Looked up from germline, CDR1 is SGHTA and CDR2 is FQGNSA. This CDR3 is built from 14 residues. Deletions cut 0 bases from V and 1 base from J, with 5 bases between. As DNA, the CDR3 is TGTGCCAGCAGCTTAGCGGTGGGCACAGATACGCAGTATTTT. It yields the protein CASSLAVGTDTQYF. The full variable domain, its missing parts supplied by reference TRBV7-2 and TRBJ2-3, is GAGVSQSPSNKVTEKGKDVELRCDPISGHTALYWYRQSLGQGLEFLIYFQGNSAPDKSGLPSDRFSAERTGGSVSTLTIQRTQQEDSAVYLCASSLAVGTDTQYFGPGTRLTVL.

This clonotype was seen a handful of times. The chain combines TRBV29-1 with TRBJ1-1, with 11 bases aligning to TRBD1. The trim removed 6 bases at V and 5 bases at J, leaving 11 bases unmatched. The length of the CDR3 is 15 residues. Germline CDR1 and CDR2: SQVTM and ANQGSEA. In DNA, the CDR3 is TGCAGCGTAGCCCGGACAGGGGGCGTTGGAACTGAAGCTTTCTTT. Protein product: CSVARTGGVGTEAFF.

This clonotype counts as medium-sized. The V call is TRBV7-2, the J call TRBJ2-5; 7 bases match TRBD2. Trimming removed 5 bases from V and 5 bases from J; junction bases left unmatched: 8. The CDR3 has 14 residues. Germline lookup yields CDR1 SGHTA and CDR2 FQGNSA. The CDR3 loop reads CASSLTSLAETQYF. The CDR3 DNA reads TGTGCCAGCAGCCTGACTAGCTTGGCGGAGACCCAGTACTTC.

For the CDR3, the DNA is TGTGCCAGCAGCTTAAACCCAGGGCGCACAGATACGCAGTATTTT. Translated: CASSLNPGRTDTQYF. The rearrangement joins TRBV7-3 to TRBJ2-3; D is possibly TRBD1 (5 bases). Germline V gene data show CDR1 as SGHTA and CDR2 as FQGTGA. CDR3 length equals 15 residues. V was shortened by 1 base and J by 1 base, with 9 bases between the two germline ends. The whole variable domain, filled in from reference TRBV7-3 and TRBJ2-3, reads GAGVSQTPSNKVTEKGKYVELRCDPISGHTALYWYRQSLGQGPEFLIYFQGTGAADDSGLPNDRFFAVRPEGSVSTLKIQRTERGDSAVYLCASSLNPGRTDTQYFGPGTRLTVL.

Within the sample, this clonotype is medium-sized (0.01 to 0.1%). The V call is TRBV7-6, the J call TRBJ1-3, with a tentative D call TRBD1 (6 bases). V was trimmed by 5 bases and J by 0 bases, leaving 17 bases between them. The CDR3 consists of 17 residues. The germline V gene has CDR1 SGHVS and CDR2 FNYEAQ. The CDR3 DNA reads as TGTGCCAGCAGCCCTTTTAGGGGGGAGTTCTCTGGAAACACCATATATTTT. This gives the protein CASSPFRGEFSGNTIYF.

The sample holds many counts of this clonotype. The chain has TRBV27 and TRBJ1-2, with D hard to call. Germline CDR1 is MNHEY and CDR2 is SMNVEV (reference sequence). Deletions cut 3 bases from V and 2 bases from J, with 7 bases between. The CDR3 contains 13 residues. The CDR3 sequence: CASSFEGNYGYTF. The CDR3 DNA follows: TGTGCCAGCAGTTTTGAGGGAAACTATGGCTACACCTTC.

This chain connects TRBV20-1 to TRBJ2-7, with D perhaps matching TRBD1 or TRBD2 (5 bases each). This CDR3 has 14 amino acids. Germline V gene lookup returns CDR1 DFQATT and CDR2 SNEGSKA (reference sequence). Trimming took off 1 base at V and 1 base at J, with 11 bases between the two ends. For the CDR3, the DNA is TGCAGTGCTAGAGTCCGGGACCGATCCTACGAGCAGTACTTC. Its translation: CSARVRDRSYEQYF.

This clonotype was seen a few times. The rearrangement links TRBV2 to TRBJ2-3; D call uncertain. This CDR3 comprises 12 residues. Deletions cut 3 bases from V and 7 bases from J, with 8 bases between. The germline V gene encodes CDR1 SNHLY and CDR2 FYNNEI. CDR3 amino acids: CASSDSGYTQYF. The CDR3 bases are TGTGCCAGCAGTGACAGTGGTTATACGCAGTATTTT.

The chain is built from TRBV6-1 and TRBJ2-3; TRBD1 might be the D (5 bases). The V and J ends lost 5 bases and 4 bases respectively, with 7 bases between them. Germline CDR1 and CDR2: MNHNS and SASEGT. This CDR3 is 12 amino acids long. CDR3 DNA: TGTGCCAGCAGTCCCAGGGCAGATACGCAGTATTTT. Amino acids: CASSPRADTQYF.

By sample share, this clonotype is medium-sized. The chain has TRBV20-1 and TRBJ2-3; 10 nucleotides align to TRBD2. The CDR3 extends over 15 amino acids. The V segment lost 6 bases and the J segment 5 bases; nucleotides outside the gene matches: 11. Germline V gene data show CDR1 as DFQATT and CDR2 as SNEGSKA (reference sequence). DNA for the CDR3: TGCAGTGCACCTCCTCTAGCGGGGGTAGGAGATACGCAGTATTTT. Translating it yields CSAPPLAGVGDTQYF.

By share, this clonotype counts as medium-sized. The chain couples TRBV7-2 to TRBJ2-7, with 7 bases that match TRBD1. The CDR3 is 14 amino acids. V lost 1 base and J lost 7; bases outside the gene matches: 7. Germline V gene sequence: CDR1 SGHTA, CDR2 FQGNSA. CDR3 protein: CASSLEGANAEQYF. Written as DNA, the CDR3 is TGTGCCAGCAGCTTAGAGGGGGCCAATGCGGAGCAGTACTTC.

This chain links TRBV28 with TRBJ2-7; no firm D call. The CDR3 length is 15 residues. V dropped 5 bases and J dropped 0 bases, with 14 bases sitting between them. The germline V gene encodes CDR1 MDHEN and CDR2 SYDVKM. CDR3 sequence reads: CASSGLGSSSYEQYF. The CDR3 DNA reads TGTGCCAGCAGTGGTTTGGGATCTAGCTCCTACGAGCAGTACTTC.

By share of the sample, this clonotype is medium-sized. V is TRBV12-3 or TRBV12-4 and J is TRBJ1-5; D might be TRBD1 (5 bases). V was shortened by 1 base and J by 11 bases, with 9 bases between the two germline ends. This CDR3 has 12 amino acids. CDR3 residues: CASSLVGETQHF. The CDR3 coding sequence is TGTGCCAGCAGTTTAGTAGGGGAGACCCAGCATTTT.

The genes are TRBV20-1 and TRBJ2-1, with D possibly being TRBD1 or TRBD2 (5 bases each). V was shortened by 6 bases and J by 3 bases, with 15 bases between the two germline ends. This CDR3 has 14 residues. CDR1 and CDR2 from the germline V gene are DFQATT and SNEGSKA (reference sequence). The chain's CDR3 is CSAPRERHYNEQFF. CDR3 sequence (DNA): TGCAGTGCCCCCAGGGAGCGCCACTACAATGAGCAGTTCTTC.

The chain joins TRBV9 to TRBJ2-5; D perhaps matches TRBD2 (6 bases). V was shortened by 7 bases and J by 5 bases, with 21 bases between the two germline ends. The V gene's germline CDR1 is SGDLS and CDR2 YYNGEE. There are 15 residues in the CDR3. The CDR3 protein is CASVEGSGLGETQYF. The CDR3 bases are TGTGCCAGCGTAGAGGGTAGCGGCCTTGGGGAGACCCAGTACTTC.

The chain combines TRBV12-3 or TRBV12-4 with TRBJ2-4; TRBD2 is a possible D gene (5 bases). Deletions cut 6 bases from V and 0 bases from J, with 12 bases between. The CDR3 has 15 residues. The DNA of the CDR3 is TGTGCCAGCAGGGGAGACATGTTAGCCAAAAACATTCAGTACTTC. Protein: CASRGDMLAKNIQYF.

The chain employs TRBV28 and TRBJ2-1; no firm D call. This CDR3 region has 11 residues. Trimming stripped 8 bases from V and 8 bases from J, with 10 bases between. Looked up from germline, CDR1 is MDHEN and CDR2 is SYDVKM. CDR3 region: CASGPLHEQFF. DNA for the CDR3: TGTGCCAGCGGTCCTCTCCATGAGCAGTTCTTC.

The V and J genes are TRBV7-8 and TRBJ2-1, with 7 bases identical to TRBD1. V was pared by 1 base and J by 8 bases, with 5 bases of the junction left unmatched. Germline loops: CDR1 SGHVS, CDR2 FQNEAQ. The CDR3 consists of 14 residues. CDR3 residues: CASSLEGTDYEQFF. The DNA of the CDR3 is TGTGCCAGCAGCTTAGAAGGGACAGATTATGAGCAGTTCTTC.

J is TRBJ2-6 and V is TRBV6-1; D might be TRBD1 or TRBD2, each matching 5 bases. Germline V gene data show CDR1 as MNHNS and CDR2 as SASEGT. The CDR3 is made up of 14 amino acids. The V end was cut by 6 bases, the J end by 4 bases, with 10 bases between. The CDR3 sequence: CASRGESGANVLTF. In nucleotides, the CDR3 is TGTGCCAGCAGGGGGGAGTCCGGGGCCAACGTCCTGACTTTC.

In its sample, this clonotype ranks as medium-sized. The V gene is TRBV25-1, the J gene TRBJ1-1; no definite D call. The germline V and J ends were trimmed by 7 bases and 1 base, with 10 bases remaining between them. This CDR3 has 13 amino acids. In germline, CDR1 is MGHDK, CDR2 SYGVNS. The CDR3 bases are TGTGCCAGCACCGCCCTGGGGAACACTGAAGCTTTCTTT. Its protein product is CASTALGNTEAFF. Looking up the rest from reference TRBV25-1 and TRBJ1-1 gives the full variable domain: EADIYQTPRYLVIGTGKKITLECSQTMGHDKMYWYQQDPGMELHLIHYSYGVNSTEKGDLSSESTVSRIRTEHFPLTLESARPSHTSQYLCASTALGNTEAFFGQGTRLTVV.

This clonotype is medium-sized (0.01 to 0.1%). The chain has TRBV19 and TRBJ1-5; D ambiguous. Germline V CDR1 and CDR2: LNHDA, SQIVND (reference sequence). The V and J ends lost 3 bases and 0 bases respectively, with 9 bases between them. The CDR3 runs 15 residues. This CDR3 reads CASSISSHSNQPQHF. CDR3 nucleotides: TGTGCCAGTAGTATTTCCAGTCATAGCAATCAGCCCCAGCATTTT.

J is TRBJ2-2 and V is TRBV14; no firm D call. Trimming removed 1 base at V and 4 bases at J, with 10 bases between. The CDR3 is 15 residues long. Germline loops: CDR1 SGHDN, CDR2 FVKESK. The CDR3 DNA follows: TGTGCCAGCAGCCAAGTGGTGACTCTCACCGGGGAGCTGTTTTTT. Translated: CASSQVVTLTGELFF.

This clonotype is medium-sized (0.01 to 0.1%). The CDR3 here is CASSAGLANVLTF. As DNA, the CDR3 is TGTGCCAGCAGCGCAGGGCTGGCCAACGTCCTGACTTTC. The chain carries TRBV6-5 and TRBJ2-6; D is perhaps TRBD1 (5 bases). V was clipped by 6 bases and J by 6 bases, with 9 bases between them. CDR1 is MNHEY and CDR2 is SVGAGI in the germline V gene. The CDR3 runs 13 residues.

This clonotype has at least ten counts. The rearrangement links TRBV9 to TRBJ2-2; D is ambiguous. Per germline, CDR1 SGDLS and CDR2 YYNGEE. V lost 2 bases, J lost 5 bases, and 7 bases lay in between. CDR3 length: 13 amino acids. The CDR3, as DNA: TGTGCCAGCAGCGTCCCAGCGACCGGGGAGCTGTTTTTT. Protein product: CASSVPATGELFF.

By share, this clonotype ranks as medium-sized. This chain links TRBV20-1 with TRBJ2-7; 7 positions agree with TRBD2. Germline V gene data show CDR1 as DFQATT and CDR2 as SNEGSKA (reference sequence). The V segment lost 3 bases and the J segment 1 base; nucleotides outside the gene matches: 0. This CDR3 spans 12 amino acids. The CDR3 DNA reads as TGCAGTGCTAGGGGAGGGTCCTACGAGCAGTACTTC. Protein product: CSARGGSYEQYF.